This entry lists 8 T cell receptor beta chains sequenced from one sample in a study of blood T cell repertoires in COVID-19. Clones were read by immunoSEQ multiplex PCR, and TCRdb kept only the in-frame ones, dropping some. This sample has fewer than 40,000 clones, with about 85% found just once. Sequencing was performed on peripheral blood. The receptors come from a human donor in a cohort sampled during active COVID-19.

This chain joins TRBV6-2 or TRBV6-3 and TRBJ2-2; 8 bases are a match to TRBD1. Germline-derived CDR1 and CDR2 are MNHEY and SVGEGT. J was trimmed by 7 bases and V by 2 bases; bases with no gene match: 6. The CDR3 is 15 amino acids. The CDR3 here is CASSYLQGAVGELFF. In DNA form, the CDR3 reads TGTGCCAGCAGTTACCTCCAGGGGGCGGTCGGGGAGCTGTTTTTT.

The rearrangement joins TRBV5-1 to TRBJ2-5, with 10 bases that match TRBD2. Germline V CDR1 and CDR2: SGHRS, YFSETQ. This CDR3 comprises 14 residues. J gave up 5 bases and V 2 bases, and 3 bases lay outside the gene matches. This CDR3 reads CASSFGLAAETQYF. The CDR3 region has the DNA TGCGCCAGCAGCTTCGGACTAGCGGCGGAGACCCAGTACTTC.

The rearrangement joins TRBV7-2 to TRBJ2-3; TRBD1 aligns across 7 bases. This CDR3 is built from 14 residues. V lost 4 bases and J lost 8; bases outside the gene matches: 9. Germline CDR1 SGHTA, CDR2 FQGNSA. Written as DNA, the CDR3 is TGTGCCAGCAGCTCCGGACAGGTTGAGGGTACGCAGTATTTT. Amino acid sequence: CASSSGQVEGTQYF.

This chain connects TRBV5-1 to TRBJ1-4; D remains unclear. Per germline, CDR1 SGHRS and CDR2 YFSETQ. CDR3 length equals 16 residues. Between the trimmed V and J ends, which lost 0 bases and 7 bases, there was a span of 16 bases. The CDR3 here is CASSLGNTLSTEKLFF. In nucleotides, the CDR3 is TGCGCCAGCAGCTTGGGAAATACCCTTAGTACTGAAAAACTGTTTTTT. The variable domain in full, with the rest retrieved from reference TRBV5-1 and TRBJ1-4, is KAGVTQTPRYLIKTRGQQVTLSCSPISGHRSVSWYQQTPGQGLQFLFEYFSETQRNKGNFPGRFSGRQFSNSRSEMNVSTLELGDSALYLCASSLGNTLSTEKLFFGSGTQLSVL.

This chain's CDR3 is CASSSWTGSMNTEAFF. The CDR3 bases are TGTGCCAGCAGTTCCTGGACAGGGTCCATGAACACTGAAGCTTTCTTT. This chain uses TRBV27 with TRBJ1-1; TRBD1 matches at 8 bases. In germline, CDR1 is MNHEY, CDR2 SMNVEV (reference sequence). J gave up 0 bases and V 4 bases, and 7 bases lay outside the gene matches. This CDR3 has 16 amino acids.

This rearrangement joins TRBV5-4 to TRBJ2-1; 9 bases match TRBD2. This CDR3 spans 15 amino acids. The germline V gene has CDR1 SGHNT and CDR2 YYREEE (reference sequence). J lost 4 bases, V lost 4 bases, and 6 bases had no gene match. The CDR3 loop is CASSVVSGGYNEQFF. CDR3 in DNA: TGTGCCAGCAGCGTCGTGAGCGGGGGGTACAATGAGCAGTTCTTC.

The chain combines TRBV28 with TRBJ2-7; TRBD1 might be the D (6 bases). Germline assignment: CDR1 MDHEN and CDR2 SYDVKM. CDR3 length: 12 residues. V lost 5 bases and J lost 4, with 9 bases in between. CDR3 residues: CASSLQGYEQYF. DNA for the CDR3: TGTGCCAGCAGTCTACAGGGATACGAGCAGTACTTC.

The chain has TRBV19 and TRBJ2-7; 8 bases map to TRBD1. Germline V lookup: CDR1 LNHDA, CDR2 SQIVND (reference sequence). After removal of 5 bases from V and 5 bases from J, the junction contained 8 bases not matched to a gene. CDR3 length: 14 residues. The CDR3 protein is CASSADRAGHEQYF. CDR3 in DNA: TGTGCCAGTAGTGCGGACAGGGCAGGCCACGAGCAGTACTTC. The full variable domain, its missing parts supplied by reference TRBV19 and TRBJ2-7, is DGGITQSPKYLFRKEGQNVTLSCEQNLNHDAMYWYRQDPGQGLRLIYYSQIVNDFQKGDIAEGYSVSREKKESFPLTVTSAQKNPTAFYLCASSADRAGHEQYFGPGTRLTVT.